A single sample is the source of the 24 T cell receptor beta chains below, sequenced in a study of blood T cell repertoires in COVID-19. Assay: immunoSEQ multiplex PCR; the TCRdb copy retains only in-frame clones and omits some. The sample records fewer than 250,000 clones, under 90% being singletons. Sequenced input: PBMCs or T cells enriched from blood (not recorded which). The receptors shown here come from a woman aged 50 to 65 who had been exposed to COVID-19.

This clone was detected only a few times. This chain joins TRBV21-1 and TRBJ1-6. TRBV21-1 is a documented pseudogene. There are 15 residues in the CDR3. The CDR3 bases are TGTGCCAGCAGCAAAGCCCGGGGAGAAAATTCACCCCTCCACTTT. Translated: CASSKARGENSPLHF.

V gene TRBV27 combines with J gene TRBJ1-1; no definite D call. Germline V CDR1 and CDR2: MNHEY, SMNVEV (reference sequence). V dropped 2 bases and J dropped 4 bases, with 14 bases sitting between them. This CDR3 comprises 15 residues. CDR3 protein: CASSLKEWVPTEAFF. CDR3 coding DNA: TGTGCCAGCAGTTTAAAGGAGTGGGTACCCACTGAAGCTTTCTTT.

The V and J genes are TRBV2 and TRBJ1-2; 8 bases align to TRBD1. The germline V gene encodes CDR1 SNHLY and CDR2 FYNNEI. This CDR3 spans 15 amino acids. The junction had 14 bases not matched to a gene; V was cut back by 6 bases and J by 8 bases. CDR3 DNA: TGTGCCAGCAGCTACCGCGGGACAGGCCCCCGGGGCTACACCTTC. Amino acid sequence: CASSYRGTGPRGYTF.

The V and J genes are TRBV7-9 and TRBJ2-5, with TRBD1 matching over 7 bases. From germline, CDR1 is SEHNR and CDR2 FQNEAQ (reference sequence). The CDR3 has 12 residues. Trimming cost V 5 bases and J 5 bases; bases outside gene matches: 2. CDR3 loop: CASSNRGETQYF. CDR3 nucleotides: TGTGCCAGCAGCAACAGGGGCGAGACCCAGTACTTC.

The gene calls are TRBV5-5 and TRBJ1-5; D perhaps matches TRBD1 (6 bases). V lost 4 bases and J 7 bases, leaving 12 bases between the germline ends. Germline V gene sequence: CDR1 SGHKS, CDR2 YYEKEE (reference sequence). There are 13 residues in the CDR3. CDR3 sequence reads: CASSPGGQQPQHF. CDR3 in DNA: TGTGCCAGCAGCCCGGGGGGACAACAGCCCCAGCATTTT.

The V gene is TRBV11-2, the J gene TRBJ2-1, with 7 bases aligning to TRBD1. The CDR3 totals 13 residues. Germline V gene data show CDR1 as SGHAT and CDR2 as FQNNGV. V gave up 5 bases and J gave up 4 bases; unmatched junction bases: 2. CDR3 loop: CASSTDRYNEQFF. CDR3 nucleotide sequence: TGTGCCAGCAGCACGGACAGGTACAATGAGCAGTTCTTC. The whole variable domain, filled in from reference TRBV11-2 and TRBJ2-1, reads EAGVAQSPRYKIIEKRQSVAFWCNPISGHATLYWYQQILGQGPKLLIQFQNNGVVDDSQLPKDRFSAERLKGVDSTLKIQPAKLEDSAVYLCASSTDRYNEQFFGPGTRLTVL.

This chain joins TRBV5-1 and TRBJ2-5; TRBD2 agrees at 10 bases. This CDR3 is 15 amino acids long. Trimming cost V 0 bases and J 5 bases; bases outside gene matches: 4. Germline assignment: CDR1 SGHRS and CDR2 YFSETQ. The CDR3 region has the DNA TGCGCCAGCAGCTTGGCAGCGGGGGGGGTCGAGACCCAGTACTTC. Translating gives CASSLAAGGVETQYF.

V and J are TRBV2 and TRBJ1-5, with D tentatively TRBD1 (6 bases). The V gene lost 7 bases and the J gene lost 7 bases, with 17 bases spanning the gap. The germline CDR1 and CDR2 sequences are SNHLY and FYNNEI. This CDR3 region has 14 residues. The CDR3 reads CASNAEGGEQPQHF. DNA for the CDR3: TGTGCCAGCAACGCAGAAGGGGGTGAACAGCCCCAGCATTTT.

This clone came up many times. The V call is TRBV3-1 (or the pseudogene TRBV3-2), the J call TRBJ1-1; 8 bases line up with TRBD1. Germline V gives CDR1 LGHDT, CDR2 YNNKEL (reference sequence). The CDR3 has 15 amino acids. V lost 4 bases to trimming and J lost 3 bases; unmatched junction nucleotides: 7. CDR3 sequence: CASSRRVTGDTEAFF. CDR3 nucleotide sequence: TGTGCCAGCAGCCGCCGCGTGACAGGGGACACTGAAGCTTTCTTT.

The V gene is TRBV5-1, the J gene TRBJ2-3, with 7 bases identical to TRBD2. The CDR3 has 16 residues. Germline CDR1 SGHRS, CDR2 YFSETQ. With V trimmed by 0 bases and J by 7 bases, 11 bases remained unmatched. The CDR3 is CASSLESSGAFYTQYF. CDR3 nucleotides: TGCGCCAGCAGCTTGGAGTCTAGCGGAGCCTTCTATACGCAGTATTTT.

The rearrangement joins TRBV5-5 to TRBJ1-1, with a possible D match to TRBD1 (5 bases). Per germline, CDR1 SGHKS and CDR2 YYEKEE (reference sequence). Trimming took 1 base from V and 5 from J, leaving 12 bases between them. The CDR3 consists of 14 residues. CDR3: CASSLPREGTEAFF. The CDR3 DNA follows: TGTGCCAGCAGCTTGCCCAGGGAGGGGACTGAAGCTTTCTTT.

The chain employs TRBV6-4 and TRBJ1-1, with D tentatively TRBD1 (5 bases). Germline assignment: CDR1 MRHNA and CDR2 SNTAGT. The CDR3 has 14 residues. Trimming removed 4 bases from V and 5 bases from J, with 14 bases in between. The CDR3: CASSVTVRKTEAFF. The DNA for the CDR3 is TGTGCCAGCAGTGTGACAGTACGAAAAACTGAAGCTTTCTTT.

The J gene is TRBJ2-7, the V gene TRBV15, with D tentatively TRBD2 (5 bases). Per germline, CDR1 LNHNV and CDR2 YYDKDF (reference sequence). This CDR3 comprises 14 residues. The V and J ends lost 5 bases and 2 bases respectively, with 13 bases between them. The CDR3 here is CATSEASPPYEQYF. As DNA, the CDR3 is TGTGCCACCAGCGAGGCTAGCCCACCCTACGAGCAGTACTTC.

The chain is built from TRBV7-3 and TRBJ1-6; 8 bases agree with TRBD1. The V gene's germline CDR1 is SGHTA and CDR2 FQGTGA. This CDR3 has 14 residues. V shed 5 bases and J 10 bases; nucleotides not matched to a gene: 7. Here the CDR3 reads CASSHGQGGSPLHF. The CDR3 DNA sequence: TGTGCCAGCAGCCATGGACAGGGAGGATCACCCCTCCACTTT.

The rearrangement joins TRBV27 to TRBJ2-7; D is perhaps TRBD2 (5 bases). This CDR3 is built from 16 residues. Trimming removed 5 bases from V and 2 bases from J, with 19 bases in between. Per germline, CDR1 MNHEY and CDR2 SMNVEV (reference sequence). The CDR3 DNA reads as TGTGCCAGCAGTCTCTCCGGGGTCGGGGTTGCCTACGAGCAGTACTTC. Residues: CASSLSGVGVAYEQYF.

The rearrangement joins TRBV9 to TRBJ2-2; TRBD2 matches at 11 bases. With V trimmed by 0 bases and J by 0 bases, 1 base remained unmatched. This CDR3 has 17 amino acids. The germline V gene has CDR1 SGDLS and CDR2 YYNGEE. Here the CDR3 reads CASSVVSGGANTGELFF. The DNA for the CDR3 is TGTGCCAGCAGCGTAGTTAGCGGGGGGGCGAACACCGGGGAGCTGTTTTTT.

The chain is built from TRBV6-5 and TRBJ2-3; 8 nucleotides align to TRBD2. The trim removed 5 bases at V and 2 bases at J, leaving 6 bases unmatched. In germline, CDR1 is MNHEY, CDR2 SVGAGI. This CDR3 spans 15 amino acids. The CDR3 spells CASSSGGFSTDTQYF. For the CDR3, the DNA is TGTGCCAGCAGTAGCGGGGGATTCTCCACAGATACGCAGTATTTT.

V usage is TRBV4-3 and J usage is TRBJ2-4, with 7 nucleotides matching TRBD2. V was clipped by 4 bases and J by 1 base; unmatched bases: 7. The germline gives CDR1 LGHNA, CDR2 YSLEER. The CDR3 is 16 amino acids. The CDR3 DNA sequence: TGCGCCAGCAGCCCCCGCCAACTAGCGGCCAAAAACATTCAGTACTTC. This encodes CASSPRQLAAKNIQYF.

CDR3 bases: TGTGCCAGCAGCGTATCTTACGGGAGCTCCTACGAGCAGTACTTC. This encodes CASSVSYGSSYEQYF. The rearrangement links TRBV9 to TRBJ2-7; TRBD2 might be the D (6 bases). The germline V gene has CDR1 SGDLS and CDR2 YYNGEE. The CDR3 runs 15 residues. V was shortened by 1 base and J by 0 bases, with 11 bases between the two germline ends.

This clone was observed a handful of times. This chain connects TRBV6-5 to TRBJ1-6; 7 nucleotides match TRBD1. The CDR3 runs to 12 residues. Germline V CDR1 and CDR2: MNHEY, SVGAGI. The CDR3 bases are TGTGCGACAGGGAATAATAATTCACCCCTCCACTTT. Translating it yields CATGNNNSPLHF.

In nucleotides, the CDR3 is TGCAGTGCTAGTGAGGCTTCAGGACTAACTGGAAACACCATATATTTT. Translating gives CSASEASGLTGNTIYF. The chain has TRBV20-1 and TRBJ1-3, with unresolved D. CDR1 is DFQATT and CDR2 is SNEGSKA in the germline V gene (reference sequence). Deletions cut 3 bases from V and 2 bases from J, with 17 bases between. This CDR3 has 16 residues.

This clone appeared once. The rearrangement links TRBV19 to TRBJ2-3; perhaps TRBD1 as D (5 bases). Germline V CDR1 and CDR2: LNHDA, SQIVND (reference sequence). With 8 bases removed from V and 2 bases from J, the gap between germline ends came to 14 bases. The CDR3 covers 14 residues. CDR3 DNA: TGTGCCAGTGGGGCTGGACCCACCACAGATACGCAGTATTTT. As protein: CASGAGPTTDTQYF.

The rearrangement joins TRBV19 to TRBJ1-5, with no clear D. There are 13 residues in the CDR3. Germline V gives CDR1 LNHDA, CDR2 SQIVND (reference sequence). Trimming removed 5 bases from V and 7 bases from J, with 12 bases in between. The CDR3 bases are TGTGCCAGTAGTTTGGGCCAACGGCAGCCCCAGCATTTT. It encodes CASSLGQRQPQHF.

This clone was counted only a few times. The chain couples TRBV2 to TRBJ1-2; tentatively, D is TRBD1 (5 bases). V was clipped by 3 bases and J by 10 bases, with 12 bases between them. This CDR3 contains 12 residues. Germline CDR1 is SNHLY and CDR2 is FYNNEI. This chain's CDR3 is CASSESAGFYTF. The CDR3, as DNA: TGTGCCAGCAGTGAGAGTGCAGGGTTCTACACCTTC.